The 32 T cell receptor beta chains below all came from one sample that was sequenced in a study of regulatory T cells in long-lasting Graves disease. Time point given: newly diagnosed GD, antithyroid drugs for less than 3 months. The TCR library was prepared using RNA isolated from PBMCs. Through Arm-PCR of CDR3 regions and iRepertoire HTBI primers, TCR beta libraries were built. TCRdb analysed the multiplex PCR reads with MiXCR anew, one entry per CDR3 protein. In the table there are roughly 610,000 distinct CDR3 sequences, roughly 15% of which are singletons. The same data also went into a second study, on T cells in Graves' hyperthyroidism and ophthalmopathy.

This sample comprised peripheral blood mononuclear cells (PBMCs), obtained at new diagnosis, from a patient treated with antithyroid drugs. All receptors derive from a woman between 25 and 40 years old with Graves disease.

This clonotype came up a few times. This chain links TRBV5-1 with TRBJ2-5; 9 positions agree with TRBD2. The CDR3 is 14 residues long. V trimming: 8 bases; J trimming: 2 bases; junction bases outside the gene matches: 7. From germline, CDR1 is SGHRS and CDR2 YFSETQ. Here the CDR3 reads CASGLLAGQETQYF. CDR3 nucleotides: TGCGCCAGTGGACTTCTAGCGGGACAAGAGACCCAGTACTTC.

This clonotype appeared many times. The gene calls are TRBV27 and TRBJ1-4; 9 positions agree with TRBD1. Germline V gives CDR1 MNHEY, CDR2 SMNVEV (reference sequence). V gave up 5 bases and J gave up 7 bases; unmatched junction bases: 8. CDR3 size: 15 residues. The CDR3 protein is CASSTKQGAFEKLFF. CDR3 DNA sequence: TGTGCCAGCAGTACAAAACAGGGGGCCTTTGAAAAACTGTTTTTT.

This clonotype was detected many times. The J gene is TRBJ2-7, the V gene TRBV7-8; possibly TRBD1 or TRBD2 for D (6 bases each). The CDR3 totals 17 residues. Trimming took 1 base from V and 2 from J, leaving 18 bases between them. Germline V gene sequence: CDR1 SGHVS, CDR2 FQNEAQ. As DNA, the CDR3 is TGTGCCAGCAGCTTAGTGACGAGGGGGGCCAAAACCTACGAGCAGTACTTC. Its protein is CASSLVTRGAKTYEQYF.

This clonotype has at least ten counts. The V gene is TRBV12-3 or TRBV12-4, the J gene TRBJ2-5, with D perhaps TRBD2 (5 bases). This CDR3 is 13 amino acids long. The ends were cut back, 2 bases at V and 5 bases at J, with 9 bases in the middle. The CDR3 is CASSLWERETQYF. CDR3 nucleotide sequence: TGTGCCAGCAGTTTATGGGAGCGGGAGACCCAGTACTTC.

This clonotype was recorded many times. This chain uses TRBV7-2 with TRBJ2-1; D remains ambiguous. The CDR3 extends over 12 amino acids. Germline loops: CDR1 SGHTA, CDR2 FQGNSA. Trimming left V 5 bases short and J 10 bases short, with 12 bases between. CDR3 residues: CASSPFGPEQFF. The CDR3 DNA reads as TGTGCCAGCAGCCCTTTCGGCCCCGAGCAGTTCTTC.

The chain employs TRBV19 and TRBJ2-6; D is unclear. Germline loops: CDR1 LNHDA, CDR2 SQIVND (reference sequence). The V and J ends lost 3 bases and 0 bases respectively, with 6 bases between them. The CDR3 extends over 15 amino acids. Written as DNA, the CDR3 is TGTGCCAGTAGTATCCCCTACTCTGGGGCCAACGTCCTGACTTTC. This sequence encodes CASSIPYSGANVLTF. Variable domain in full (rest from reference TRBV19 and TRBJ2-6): DGGITQSPKYLFRKEGQNVTLSCEQNLNHDAMYWYRQDPGQGLRLIYYSQIVNDFQKGDIAEGYSVSREKKESFPLTVTSAQKNPTAFYLCASSIPYSGANVLTFGAGSRLTVL.

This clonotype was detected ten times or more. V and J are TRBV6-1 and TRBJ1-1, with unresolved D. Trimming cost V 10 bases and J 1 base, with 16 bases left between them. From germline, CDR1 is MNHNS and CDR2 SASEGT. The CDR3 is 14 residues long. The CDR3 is CATQVGQRNTEAFF. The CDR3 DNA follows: TGTGCCACTCAAGTAGGGCAGAGGAACACTGAAGCTTTCTTT.

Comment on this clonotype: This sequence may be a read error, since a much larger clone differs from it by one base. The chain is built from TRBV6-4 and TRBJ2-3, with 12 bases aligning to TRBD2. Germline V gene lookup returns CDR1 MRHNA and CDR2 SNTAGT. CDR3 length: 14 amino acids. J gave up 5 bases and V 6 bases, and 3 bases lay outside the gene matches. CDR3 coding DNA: TGTGCCAGCAGCTGGGGACTAGCGGGAGATACGCAGTATTTT. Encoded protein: CASSWGLAGDTQYF.

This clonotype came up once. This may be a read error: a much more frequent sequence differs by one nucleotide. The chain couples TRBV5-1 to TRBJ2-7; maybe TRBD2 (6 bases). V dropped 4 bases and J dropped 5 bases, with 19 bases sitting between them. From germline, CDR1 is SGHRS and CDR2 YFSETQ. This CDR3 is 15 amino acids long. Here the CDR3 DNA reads TGCGCCAGCAGCGCAATTAGCGGAGGGTCCCACGAGCAGTACTTC. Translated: CASSAISGGSHEQYF.

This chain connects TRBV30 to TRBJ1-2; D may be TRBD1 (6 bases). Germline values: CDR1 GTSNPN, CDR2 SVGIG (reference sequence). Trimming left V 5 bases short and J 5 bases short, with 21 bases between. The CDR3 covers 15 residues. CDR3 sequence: CAWERQNRVQYGYTF. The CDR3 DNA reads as TGTGCCTGGGAAAGACAGAACAGGGTGCAGTATGGCTACACCTTC.

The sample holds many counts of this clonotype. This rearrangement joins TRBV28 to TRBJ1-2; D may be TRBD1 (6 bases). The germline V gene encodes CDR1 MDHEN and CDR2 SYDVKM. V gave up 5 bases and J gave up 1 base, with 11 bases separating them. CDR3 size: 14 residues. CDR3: CASSPIQGNYGYTF. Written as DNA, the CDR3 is TGTGCCAGCAGTCCAATACAGGGTAACTATGGCTACACCTTC.

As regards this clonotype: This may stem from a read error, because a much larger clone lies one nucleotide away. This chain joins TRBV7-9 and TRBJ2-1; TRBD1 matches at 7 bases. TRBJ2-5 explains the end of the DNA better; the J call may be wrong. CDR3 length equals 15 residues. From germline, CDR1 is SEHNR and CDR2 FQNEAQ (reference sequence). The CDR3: CASSSRTGPTETQYF. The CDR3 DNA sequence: TGTGCCAGCAGCTCAAGGACAGGTCCGACGGAGACCCAGTACTTC.

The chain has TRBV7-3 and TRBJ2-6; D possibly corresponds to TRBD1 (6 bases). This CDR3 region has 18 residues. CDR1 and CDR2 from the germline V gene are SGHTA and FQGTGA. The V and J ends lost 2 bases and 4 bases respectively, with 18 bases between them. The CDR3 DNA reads TGTGCCAGCAGCTTATTTCGGGACAACCTGGGGGGGGCCAACGTCCTGACTTTC. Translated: CASSLFRDNLGGANVLTF. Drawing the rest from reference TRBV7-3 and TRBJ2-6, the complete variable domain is GAGVSQTPSNKVTEKGKYVELRCDPISGHTALYWYRQSLGQGPEFLIYFQGTGAADDSGLPNDRFFAVRPEGSVSTLKIQRTERGDSAVYLCASSLFRDNLGGANVLTFGAGSRLTVL.

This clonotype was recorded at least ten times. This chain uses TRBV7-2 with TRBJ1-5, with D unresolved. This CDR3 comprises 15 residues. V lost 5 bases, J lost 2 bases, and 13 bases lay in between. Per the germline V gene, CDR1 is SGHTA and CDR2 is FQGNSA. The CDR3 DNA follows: TGTGCCAGCAGCCAAGGGAGCTGGGGCAATCAGCCCCAGCATTTT. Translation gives CASSQGSWGNQPQHF.

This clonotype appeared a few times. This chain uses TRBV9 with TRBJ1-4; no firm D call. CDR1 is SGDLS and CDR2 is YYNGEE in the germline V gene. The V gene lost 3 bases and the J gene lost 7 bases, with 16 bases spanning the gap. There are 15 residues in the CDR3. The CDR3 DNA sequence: TGTGCCAGCAGCGGGGGAAGGGAATCGTTTGAAAAACTGTTTTTT. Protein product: CASSGGRESFEKLFF.

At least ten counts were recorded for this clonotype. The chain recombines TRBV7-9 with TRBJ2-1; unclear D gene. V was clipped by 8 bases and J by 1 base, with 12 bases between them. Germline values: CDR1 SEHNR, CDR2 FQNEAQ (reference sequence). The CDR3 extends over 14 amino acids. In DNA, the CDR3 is TGTGCCAGCGGACCGCGCGGTTCCTACAATGAGCAGTTCTTC. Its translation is CASGPRGSYNEQFF.

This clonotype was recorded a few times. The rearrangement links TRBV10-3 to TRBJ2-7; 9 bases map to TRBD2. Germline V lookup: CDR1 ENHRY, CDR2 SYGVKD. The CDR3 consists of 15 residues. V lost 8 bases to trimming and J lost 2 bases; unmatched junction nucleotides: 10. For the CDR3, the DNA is TGTGCCATCCGCGGGGGGGCGGGAATCACCTACGAGCAGTACTTC. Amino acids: CAIRGGAGITYEQYF.

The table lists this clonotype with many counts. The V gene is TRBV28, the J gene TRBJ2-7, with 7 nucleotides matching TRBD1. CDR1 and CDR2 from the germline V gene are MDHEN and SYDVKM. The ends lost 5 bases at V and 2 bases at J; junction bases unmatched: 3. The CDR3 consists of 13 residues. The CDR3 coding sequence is TGTGCCAGCAGTAGAACAGGGGCCTACGAGCAGTACTTC. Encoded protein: CASSRTGAYEQYF.

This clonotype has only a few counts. Here the CDR3 DNA reads TGCGCCAGCAGCCAAGATCCTATATACAATGAGCAGTTCTTC. Its translation is CASSQDPIYNEQFF. The rearrangement uses TRBV4-1 and TRBJ2-1; D is uncertain. Deletions cut 0 bases from V and 4 bases from J, with 7 bases between. The CDR3 totals 14 residues. Germline CDR1 and CDR2: MGHRA and YSYEKL.

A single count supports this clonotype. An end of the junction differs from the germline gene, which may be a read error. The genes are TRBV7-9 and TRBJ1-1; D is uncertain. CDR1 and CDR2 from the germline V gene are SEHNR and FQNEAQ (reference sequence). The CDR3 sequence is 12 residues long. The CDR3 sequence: CASNKEYGETFF. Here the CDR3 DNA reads TGTGCCAGCAACAAAGAGTACGGTGAAACTTTCTTT.

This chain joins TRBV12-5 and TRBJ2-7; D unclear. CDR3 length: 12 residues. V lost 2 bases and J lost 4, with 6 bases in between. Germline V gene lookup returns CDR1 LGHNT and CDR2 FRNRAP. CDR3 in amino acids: CASGLPVYEQYF. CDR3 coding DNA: TGTGCTAGTGGTTTGCCTGTATACGAGCAGTACTTC.

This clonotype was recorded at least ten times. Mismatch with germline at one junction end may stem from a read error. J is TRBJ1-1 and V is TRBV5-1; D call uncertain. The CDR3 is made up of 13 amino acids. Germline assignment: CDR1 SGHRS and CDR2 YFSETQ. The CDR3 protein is CASSLGMGTEAFF. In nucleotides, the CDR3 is TGTGCCAGCAGCTTGGGTATGGGTACTGAAGCTTTCTTT.

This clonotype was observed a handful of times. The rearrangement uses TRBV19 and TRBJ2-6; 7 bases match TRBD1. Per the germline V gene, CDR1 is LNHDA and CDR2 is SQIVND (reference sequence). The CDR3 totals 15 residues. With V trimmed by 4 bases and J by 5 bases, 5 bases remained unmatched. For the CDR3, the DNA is TGTGCCAGTAGTAGAGACAGGGTACGGGCCAACGTCCTGACTTTC. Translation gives CASSRDRVRANVLTF.

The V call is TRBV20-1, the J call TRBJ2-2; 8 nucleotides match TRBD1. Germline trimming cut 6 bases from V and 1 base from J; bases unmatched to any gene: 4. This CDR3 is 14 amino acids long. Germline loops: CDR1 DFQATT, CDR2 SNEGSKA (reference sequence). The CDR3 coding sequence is TGCAGTGCCCCCGGACAGGGGAACACCGGGGAGCTGTTTTTT. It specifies CSAPGQGNTGELFF.

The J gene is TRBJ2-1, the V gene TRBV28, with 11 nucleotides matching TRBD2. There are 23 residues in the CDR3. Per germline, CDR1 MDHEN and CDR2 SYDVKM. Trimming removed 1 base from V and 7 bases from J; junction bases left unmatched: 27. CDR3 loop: CASSLFWGRGDIAGGFTENEQFF. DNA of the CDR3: TGTGCCAGCAGTTTATTTTGGGGACGGGGCGATATAGCGGGAGGGTTCACCGAAAATGAGCAGTTCTTC.

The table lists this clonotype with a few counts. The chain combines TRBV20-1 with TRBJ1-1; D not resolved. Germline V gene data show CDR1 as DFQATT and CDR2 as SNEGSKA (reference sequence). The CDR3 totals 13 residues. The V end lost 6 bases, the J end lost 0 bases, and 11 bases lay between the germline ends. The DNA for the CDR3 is TGCAGTGCCCCGGAGGCAGTGAACACTGAAGCTTTCTTT. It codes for CSAPEAVNTEAFF.

This CDR3 reads CAWEPGLTINNEQFF. DNA of the CDR3: TGTGCCTGGGAACCGGGACTCACGATAAACAATGAGCAGTTCTTC. The chain joins TRBV30 to TRBJ2-1, with a weak D call TRBD2 (6 bases). This CDR3 contains 15 residues. The V gene lost 5 bases and the J gene lost 5 bases, with 19 bases spanning the gap. CDR1 and CDR2 from the germline V gene are GTSNPN and SVGIG (reference sequence).

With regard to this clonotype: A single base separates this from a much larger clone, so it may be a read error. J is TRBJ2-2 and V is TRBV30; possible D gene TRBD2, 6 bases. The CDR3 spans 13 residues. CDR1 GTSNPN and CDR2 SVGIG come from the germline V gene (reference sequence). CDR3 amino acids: CAWSVLATEELFF. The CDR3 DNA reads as TGTGCCTGGAGTGTTCTAGCGACCGAGGAGCTGTTTTTT.

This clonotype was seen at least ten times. CDR3 in DNA: TGTGCCAGCTGGCGGTTGGGGGGTACCGGGGAGCTGTTTTTT. Its translation is CASWRLGGTGELFF. The J gene is TRBJ2-2, the V gene TRBV28; possibly TRBD2 for D (6 bases). This CDR3 has 14 amino acids. CDR1 is MDHEN, CDR2 SYDVKM, per germline. Trimming cost V 8 bases and J 5 bases, with 15 bases left between them.

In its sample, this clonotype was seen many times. The CDR3 DNA follows: TGCAGTGCTCCCCCCCGGGAGGGGGTAGTTTCACCCCTCCACTTT. Protein product: CSAPPREGVVSPLHF. This rearrangement joins TRBV20-1 to TRBJ1-6; D might be TRBD1 (6 bases). The V and J ends lost 5 bases and 9 bases respectively, with 20 bases between them. The CDR3 contains 15 residues. The V gene's germline CDR1 is DFQATT and CDR2 SNEGSKA (reference sequence).

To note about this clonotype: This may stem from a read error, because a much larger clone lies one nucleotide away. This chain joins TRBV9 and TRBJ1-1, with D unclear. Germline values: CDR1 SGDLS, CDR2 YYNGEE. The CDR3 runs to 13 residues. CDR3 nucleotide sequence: TGTGCCAGCAGCGTAGCAGGAGGCCATGAAGCTCTCTTT. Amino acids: CASSVAGGHEALF.

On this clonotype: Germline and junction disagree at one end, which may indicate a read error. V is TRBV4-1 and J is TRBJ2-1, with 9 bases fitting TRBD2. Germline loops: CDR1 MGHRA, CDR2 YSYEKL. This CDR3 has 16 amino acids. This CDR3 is CASSQGEAGGYNEQFF. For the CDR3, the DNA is TGTGCCAGCAGCCAGGGCGAAGCGGGAGGTTACAATGAGCAGTTCTTC.